This T cell receptor beta chain emerged from a study of brain T cells in children with intractable seizures. The CDR3 is 12 residues long. With 3 bases clipped from V and 3 bases from J, the junction kept 0 bases outside the gene matches. Germline CDR1 and CDR2: SGHDT and YYEEEE. Study outcomes and limitations: Clones missing pre-surgery may reflect undersampling of that blood sample.

As regards this clone: The antigen is unknown.

Profiling relied on immunoSEQ multiplex PCR, and the TCRdb table lists in-frame clones only, not all of them. The sample includes 60,000 to 85,000 clones, 90% to 95% seen only once; the top ten take roughly 1.4%. The sequenced cases were selected for having the highest brain T cell transcript signatures. Sequences were derived from peripheral blood, sampled at surgery. This sequence joins TRBV5-6 and TRBJ2-7; TRBD1 matches at 7 bases. This TCR was recovered from a boy under two years old with tuberous sclerosis and intractable seizures. This chain's CDR3 is CASSWDSYEQYF. The DNA of the CDR3 is TGTGCCAGCAGCTGGGACAGCTACGAGCAGTACTTC.